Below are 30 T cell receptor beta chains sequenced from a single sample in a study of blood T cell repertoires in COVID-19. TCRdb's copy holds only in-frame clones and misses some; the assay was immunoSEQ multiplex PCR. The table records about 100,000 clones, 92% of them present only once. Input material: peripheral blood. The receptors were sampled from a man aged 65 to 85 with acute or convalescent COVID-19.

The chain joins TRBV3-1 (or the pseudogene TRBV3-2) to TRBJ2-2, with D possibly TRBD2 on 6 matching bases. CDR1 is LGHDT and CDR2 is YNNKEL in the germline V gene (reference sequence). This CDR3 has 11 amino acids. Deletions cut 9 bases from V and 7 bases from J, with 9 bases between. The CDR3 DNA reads TGTGCCAGTAGGAGGGGCGGGGAGCTGTTTTTT. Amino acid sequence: CASRRGGELFF.

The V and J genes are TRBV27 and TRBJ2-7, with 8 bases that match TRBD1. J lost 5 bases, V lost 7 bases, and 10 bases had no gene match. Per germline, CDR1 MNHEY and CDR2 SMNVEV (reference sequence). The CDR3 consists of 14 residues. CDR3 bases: TGTGCCAGCACTCCTGGACAGGGTGGCGACGAGCAGTACTTC. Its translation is CASTPGQGGDEQYF.

The CDR3 nucleotides are TGCAGCGTTGGTGGTAGCGGGGGGTACCAAGAGACCCAGTACTTC. Translated, it gives CSVGGSGGYQETQYF. The chain couples TRBV29-1 to TRBJ2-5; 10 bases are a match to TRBD2. V lost 4 bases and J lost 0; bases outside the gene matches: 5. This CDR3 is 15 amino acids long. The germline V gene encodes CDR1 SQVTM and CDR2 ANQGSEA.

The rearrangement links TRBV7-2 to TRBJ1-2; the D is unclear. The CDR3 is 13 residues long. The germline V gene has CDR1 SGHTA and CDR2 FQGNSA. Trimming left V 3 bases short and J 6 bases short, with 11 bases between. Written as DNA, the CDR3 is TGTGCCAGCAGCTTTATAGGAGGAAATGGCTACACCTTC. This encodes CASSFIGGNGYTF.

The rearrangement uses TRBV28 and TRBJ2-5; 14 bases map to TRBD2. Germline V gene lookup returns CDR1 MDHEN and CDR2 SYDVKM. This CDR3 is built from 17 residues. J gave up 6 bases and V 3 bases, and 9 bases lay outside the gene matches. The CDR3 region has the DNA TGTGCCAGCAGTTTGGGACTAGCGGGAGATGGTAGGAAGACCCAGTACTTC. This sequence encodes CASSLGLAGDGRKTQYF.

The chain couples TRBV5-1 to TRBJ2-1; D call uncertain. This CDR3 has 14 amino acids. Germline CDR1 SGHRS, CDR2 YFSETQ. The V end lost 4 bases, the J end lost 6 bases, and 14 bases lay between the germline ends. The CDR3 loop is CASSVDSRLNEQFF. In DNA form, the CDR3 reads TGCGCCAGCAGCGTAGATAGCCGTCTCAATGAGCAGTTCTTC.

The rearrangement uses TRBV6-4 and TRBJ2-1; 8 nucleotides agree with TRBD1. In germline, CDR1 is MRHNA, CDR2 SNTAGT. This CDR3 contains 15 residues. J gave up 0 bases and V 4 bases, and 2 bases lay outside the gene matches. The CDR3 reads CASSAGQGSYNEQFF. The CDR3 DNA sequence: TGTGCCAGCAGTGCTGGACAGGGCTCCTACAATGAGCAGTTCTTC.

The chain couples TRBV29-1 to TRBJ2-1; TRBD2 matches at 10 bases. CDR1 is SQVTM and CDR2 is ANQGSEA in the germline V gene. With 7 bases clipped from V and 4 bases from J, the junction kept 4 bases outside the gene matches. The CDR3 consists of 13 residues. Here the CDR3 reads CSAKAGGYNEQFF. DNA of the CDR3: TGCAGCGCCAAAGCGGGAGGGTACAATGAGCAGTTCTTC.

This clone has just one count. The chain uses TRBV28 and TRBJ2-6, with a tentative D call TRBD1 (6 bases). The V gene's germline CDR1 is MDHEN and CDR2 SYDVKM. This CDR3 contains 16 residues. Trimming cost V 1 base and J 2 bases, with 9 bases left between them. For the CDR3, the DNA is TGTGCCAGCAGTTTATACACAGGGACTGGGGCCAACGTCCTGACTTTC. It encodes CASSLYTGTGANVLTF. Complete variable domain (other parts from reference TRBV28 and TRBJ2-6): DVKVTQSSRYLVKRTGEKVFLECVQDMDHENMFWYRQDPGLGLRLIYFSYDVKMKEKGDIPEGYSVSREKKERFSLILESASTNQTSMYLCASSLYTGTGANVLTFGAGSRLTVL.

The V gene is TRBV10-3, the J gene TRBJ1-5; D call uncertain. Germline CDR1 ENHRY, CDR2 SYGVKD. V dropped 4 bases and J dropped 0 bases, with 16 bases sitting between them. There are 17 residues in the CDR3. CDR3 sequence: CAISGRVNCYSNQPQHF. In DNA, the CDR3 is TGTGCCATCAGTGGGAGGGTGAACTGCTATAGCAATCAGCCCCAGCATTTT.

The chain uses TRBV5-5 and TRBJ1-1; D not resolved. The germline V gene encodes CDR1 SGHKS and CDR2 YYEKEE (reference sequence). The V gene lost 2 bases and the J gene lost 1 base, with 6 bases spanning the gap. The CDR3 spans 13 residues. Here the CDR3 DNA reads TGTGCCAGCAGCTTCTACTCGAACACTGAAGCTTTCTTT. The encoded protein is CASSFYSNTEAFF.

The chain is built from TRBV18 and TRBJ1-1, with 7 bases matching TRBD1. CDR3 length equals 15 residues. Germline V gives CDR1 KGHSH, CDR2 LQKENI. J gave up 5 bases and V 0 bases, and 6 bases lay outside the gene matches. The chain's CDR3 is CASSPPGQRSTEAFF. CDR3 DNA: TGTGCCAGCTCACCACCGGGACAGAGGAGTACTGAAGCTTTCTTT.

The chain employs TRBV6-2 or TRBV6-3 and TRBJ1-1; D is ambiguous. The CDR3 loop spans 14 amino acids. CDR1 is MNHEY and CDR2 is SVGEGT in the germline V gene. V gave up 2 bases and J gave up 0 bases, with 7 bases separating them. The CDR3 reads CASSYGQLNTEAFF. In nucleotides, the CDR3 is TGTGCCAGCAGTTACGGGCAGTTGAACACTGAAGCTTTCTTT.

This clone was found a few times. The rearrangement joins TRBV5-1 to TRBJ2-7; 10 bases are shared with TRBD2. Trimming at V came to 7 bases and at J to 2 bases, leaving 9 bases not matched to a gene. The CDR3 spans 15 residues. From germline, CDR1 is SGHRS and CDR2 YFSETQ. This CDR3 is CASSKWTSGTYEQYF. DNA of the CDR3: TGCGCCAGCTCGAAGTGGACTAGCGGAACCTACGAGCAGTACTTC.

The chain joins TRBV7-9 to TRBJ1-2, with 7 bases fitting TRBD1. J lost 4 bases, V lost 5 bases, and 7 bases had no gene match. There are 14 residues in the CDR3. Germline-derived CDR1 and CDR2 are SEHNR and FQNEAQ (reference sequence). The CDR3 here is CASSDRQGPYGYTF. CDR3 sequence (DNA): TGTGCCAGCAGCGACCGACAGGGACCCTATGGCTACACCTTC.

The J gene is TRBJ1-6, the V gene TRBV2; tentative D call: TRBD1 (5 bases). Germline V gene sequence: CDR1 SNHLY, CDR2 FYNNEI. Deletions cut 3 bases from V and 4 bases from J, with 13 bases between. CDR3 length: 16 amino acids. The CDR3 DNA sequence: TGTGCCAGCAGTGATACCGGGGGAGGGTATAATTCACCCCTCCACTTT. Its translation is CASSDTGGGYNSPLHF.

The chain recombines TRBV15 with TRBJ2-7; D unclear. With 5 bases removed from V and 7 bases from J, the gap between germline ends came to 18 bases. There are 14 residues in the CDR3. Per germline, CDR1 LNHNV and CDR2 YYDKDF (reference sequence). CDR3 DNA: TGTGCCACCAGCCACCAAGGAGACCGGTTTGAGCAGTACTTC. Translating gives CATSHQGDRFEQYF. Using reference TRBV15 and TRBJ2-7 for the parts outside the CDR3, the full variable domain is DAMVIQNPRYQVTQFGKPVTLSCSQTLNHNVMYWYQQKSSQAPKLLFHYYDKDFNNEADTPDNFQSRRPNTSFCFLDIRSPGLGDTAMYLCATSHQGDRFEQYFGPGTRLTVT.

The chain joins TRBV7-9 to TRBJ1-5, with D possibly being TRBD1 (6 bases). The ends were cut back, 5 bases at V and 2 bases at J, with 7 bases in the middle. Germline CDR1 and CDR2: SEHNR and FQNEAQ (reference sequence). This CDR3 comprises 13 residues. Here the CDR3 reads CASSRQGNQPQHF. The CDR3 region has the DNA TGTGCCAGCAGCCGACAGGGCAATCAGCCCCAGCATTTT.

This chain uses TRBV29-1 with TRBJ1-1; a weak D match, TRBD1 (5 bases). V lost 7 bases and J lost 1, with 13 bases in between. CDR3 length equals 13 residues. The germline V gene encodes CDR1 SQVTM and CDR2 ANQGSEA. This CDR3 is CSATGAGNTEAFF. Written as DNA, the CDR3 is TGCAGCGCCACAGGAGCGGGGAACACTGAAGCTTTCTTT.

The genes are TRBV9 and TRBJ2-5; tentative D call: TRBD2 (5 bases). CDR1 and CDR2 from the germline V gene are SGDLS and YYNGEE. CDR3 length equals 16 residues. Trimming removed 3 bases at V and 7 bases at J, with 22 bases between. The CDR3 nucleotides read TGTGCCAGCAGCGCCTCTGCCCGGGCCCAAAGCGGGACCCAGTACTTC. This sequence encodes CASSASARAQSGTQYF.

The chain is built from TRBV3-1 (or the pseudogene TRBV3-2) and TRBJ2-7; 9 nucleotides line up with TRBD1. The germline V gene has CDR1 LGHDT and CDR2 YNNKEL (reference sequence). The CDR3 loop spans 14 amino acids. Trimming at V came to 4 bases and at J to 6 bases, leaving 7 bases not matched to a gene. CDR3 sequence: CASSPGTGLREQYF. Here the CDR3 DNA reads TGTGCCAGCAGCCCCGGGACAGGGCTTCGCGAGCAGTACTTC.

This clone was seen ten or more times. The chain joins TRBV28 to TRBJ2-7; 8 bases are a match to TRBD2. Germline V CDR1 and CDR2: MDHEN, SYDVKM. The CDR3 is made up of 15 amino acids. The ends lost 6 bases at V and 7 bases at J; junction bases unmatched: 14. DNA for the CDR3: TGTGCCAGCAGCCGAAGCGGGAGTTTTCGAGGGGAGCAGTACTTC. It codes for CASSRSGSFRGEQYF.

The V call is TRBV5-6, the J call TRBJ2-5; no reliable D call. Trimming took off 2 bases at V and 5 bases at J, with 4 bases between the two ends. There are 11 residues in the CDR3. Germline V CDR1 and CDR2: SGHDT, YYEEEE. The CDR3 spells CASSLAETQYF. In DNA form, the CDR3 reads TGTGCCAGCAGCTTAGCGGAGACCCAGTACTTC.

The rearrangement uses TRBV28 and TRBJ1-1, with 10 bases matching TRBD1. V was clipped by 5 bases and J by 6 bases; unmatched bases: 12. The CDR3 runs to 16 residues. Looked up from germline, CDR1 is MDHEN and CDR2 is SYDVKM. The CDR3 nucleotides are TGTGCCAGCAGTCCAGTGGGACAGGGGCGGTTAGCTGAAGCTTTCTTT. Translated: CASSPVGQGRLAEAFF.

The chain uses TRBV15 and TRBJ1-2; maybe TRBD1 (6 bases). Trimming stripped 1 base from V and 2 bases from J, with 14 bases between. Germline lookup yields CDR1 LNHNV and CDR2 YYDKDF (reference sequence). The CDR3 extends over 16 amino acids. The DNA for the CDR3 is TGTGCCACCAGCAGAGCGAACAGGGATTGGAACTATGGCTACACCTTC. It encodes CATSRANRDWNYGYTF. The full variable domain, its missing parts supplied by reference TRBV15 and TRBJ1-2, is DAMVIQNPRYQVTQFGKPVTLSCSQTLNHNVMYWYQQKSSQAPKLLFHYYDKDFNNEADTPDNFQSRRPNTSFCFLDIRSPGLGDTAMYLCATSRANRDWNYGYTFGSGTRLTVV.

CDR3 sequence: CASSADRGLGGNTIYF. DNA for the CDR3: TGTGCCAGCAGCGCTGACAGGGGTTTGGGAGGAAACACCATATATTTT. The chain is built from TRBV9 and TRBJ1-3; 8 bases are shared with TRBD1. The CDR3 totals 16 residues. Per germline, CDR1 SGDLS and CDR2 YYNGEE. With 3 bases clipped from V and 4 bases from J, the junction kept 9 bases outside the gene matches. Full variable domain (missing parts from reference TRBV9 and TRBJ1-3): DSGVTQTPKHLITATGQRVTLRCSPRSGDLSVYWYQQSLDQGLQFLIQYYNGEERAKGNILERFSAQQFPDLHSELNLSSLELGDSALYFCASSADRGLGGNTIYFGEGSWLTVV.

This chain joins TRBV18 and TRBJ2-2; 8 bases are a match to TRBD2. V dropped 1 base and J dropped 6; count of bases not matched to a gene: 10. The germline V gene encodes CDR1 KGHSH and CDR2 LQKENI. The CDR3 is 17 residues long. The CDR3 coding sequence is TGTGCCAGCTCACCACAAAGCGGGAGTCACGGCGCCGGGGAGCTGTTTTTT. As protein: CASSPQSGSHGAGELFF.

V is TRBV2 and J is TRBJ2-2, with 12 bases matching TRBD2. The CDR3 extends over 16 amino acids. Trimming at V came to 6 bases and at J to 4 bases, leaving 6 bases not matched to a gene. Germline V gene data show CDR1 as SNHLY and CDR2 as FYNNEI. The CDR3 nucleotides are TGTGCCAGCAGCCCTAGCGGGAGGGTCGGCACCGGGGAGCTGTTTTTT. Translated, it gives CASSPSGRVGTGELFF.

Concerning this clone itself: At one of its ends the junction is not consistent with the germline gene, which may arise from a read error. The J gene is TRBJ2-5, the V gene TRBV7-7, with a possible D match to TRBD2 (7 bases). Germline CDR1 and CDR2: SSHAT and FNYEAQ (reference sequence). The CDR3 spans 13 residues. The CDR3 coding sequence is TGTGCTAGCAGCACGGCGGGGGCGGAGACCCAGTACTTC. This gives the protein CASSTAGAETQYF. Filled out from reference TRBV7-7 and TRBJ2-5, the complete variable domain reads GAGVSQSPRYKVTKRGQDVTLRCDPISSHATLYWYQQALGQGPEFLTYFNYEAQPDKSGLPSDRFSAERPEGSISTLTIQRTEQRDSAMYRCASSTAGAETQYFGPGTRLLVL.

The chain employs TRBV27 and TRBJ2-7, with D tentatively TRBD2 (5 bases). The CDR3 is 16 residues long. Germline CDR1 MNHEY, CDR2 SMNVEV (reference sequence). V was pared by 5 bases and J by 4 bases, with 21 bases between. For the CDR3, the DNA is TGTGCCAGCAGTCTGACCCCGGGGAGCAGTACATACGAGCAGTACTTC. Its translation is CASSLTPGSSTYEQYF.